This T cell receptor beta chain was profiled in a study of T cells in Graves' hyperthyroidism and ophthalmopathy. Findings and caveats of the study: Within blood appeared most thyroid clonotypes that had expanded above 0.001.

Each ophthalmopathy patient scored at least 3 on the Clinical Activity Score and at least 4 on NOSPECS grade, with duration under 3 months. Those patients with uncontrolled infection, other autoimmune disease, pregnancy or lactation were excluded. This clonotype came up a few times. Its antigen is unknown. TCR beta CDR3 regions were amplified from RNA transcripts. Primed by the HTBI set, a first-round RT-PCR was run on the TCR CDR3. TCRdb re-called the multiplex PCR reads through MiXCR, storing one row per CDR3 protein. The data hold around 530,000 distinct CDR3 sequences, with about a sixth observed a single time. Losses at the gene ends were 2 bases for V and 4 bases for J; bases not matched to a gene: 1. Germline values: CDR1 SGDLS, CDR2 YYNGEE. The CDR3 consists of 14 residues.

The chain combines TRBV9 with TRBJ2-1; 9 nucleotides line up with TRBD1. The sequenced material came from blood. The TCR sequence derives from a woman between 18 and 29 years old with Graves' ophthalmopathy. The CDR3 DNA follows: TGTGCCAGCAGCGTTGGGACAGGGTACAATGAGCAGTTCTTC. This encodes CASSVGTGYNEQFF.